This T cell receptor beta chain was retrieved from a study of shared clonotypes between healthy human individuals. Study conclusions and caveats: The sole specimen, blood, was sampled, and tissue repertoires likely differ. Clonotype sharing among donors, it was expected, would be affected by sequencing depth. With few donors, the genetic and exposure-history diversity represented was limited.

Germline V gene lookup returns CDR1 MNHNY and CDR2 SVGAGI (reference sequence). CDR3 length equals 13 residues. Trimming removed 6 bases from V and 1 base from J, with 9 bases in between. As regards this clone: No antigen is known for it.

Unsorted PBMCs provided DNA that was sequenced on ten immunoSEQ deep assay plates. Data came from immunoSEQ multiplex PCR; TCRdb stores just in-frame clones and leaves some out. The data hold about half a million clones, with approximately 81% observed a single time. The sample was PBMCs. The sequence was obtained from a woman in her thirties or forties in good health. Some clones in this sample may be carry-over from other donors' samples. The chain is built from TRBV6-6 and TRBJ1-1, with D perhaps matching TRBD1 (5 bases). The CDR3 nucleotides are TGTGCCAGCAGCCTGACAGCGAACACTGAAGCTTTCTTT. Translation: CASSLTANTEAFF.